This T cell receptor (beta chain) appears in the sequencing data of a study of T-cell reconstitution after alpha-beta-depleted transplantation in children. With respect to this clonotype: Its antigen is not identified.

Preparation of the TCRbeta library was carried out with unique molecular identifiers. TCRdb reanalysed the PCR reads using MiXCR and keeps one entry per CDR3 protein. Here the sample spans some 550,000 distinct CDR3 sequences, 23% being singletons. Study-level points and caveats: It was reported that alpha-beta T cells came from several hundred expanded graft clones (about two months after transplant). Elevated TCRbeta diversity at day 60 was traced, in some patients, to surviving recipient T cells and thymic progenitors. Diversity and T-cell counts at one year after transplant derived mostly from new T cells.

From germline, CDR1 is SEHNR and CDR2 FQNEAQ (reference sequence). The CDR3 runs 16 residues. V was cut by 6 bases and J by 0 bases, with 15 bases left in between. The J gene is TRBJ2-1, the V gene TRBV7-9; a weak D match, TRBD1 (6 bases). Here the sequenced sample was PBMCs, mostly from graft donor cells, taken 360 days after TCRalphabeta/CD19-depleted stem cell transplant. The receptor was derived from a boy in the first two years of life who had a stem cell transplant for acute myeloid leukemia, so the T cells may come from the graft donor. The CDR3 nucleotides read TGTGCCAGCAGTAGCCGAGGCAGGGGCTCCTACAATGAGCAGTTCTTC. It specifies CASSSRGRGSYNEQFF. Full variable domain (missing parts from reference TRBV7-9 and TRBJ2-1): DTGVSQNPRHKITKRGQNVTFRCDPISEHNRLYWYRQTLGQGPEFLTYFQNEAQLEKSRLLSDRFSAERPKGSFSTLEIQRTEQGDSAMYLCASSSRGRGSYNEQFFGPGTRLTVL.